This paragraph covers one TCR beta chain sequence. Together with a sample-barcoded 5' primer, a J-beta primer mix was included in a second PCR lasting roughly 7 to 11 cycles. TCRdb re-analysed the 5' RACE reads in MiXCR, keeping a single row per CDR3 protein. The sample holds 900,000 to 950,000 distinct CDR3 sequences, roughly 29% seen once. These data originate in a study of blood T cells in healthy people across ages. From germline, CDR1 is DFQATT and CDR2 SNEGSKA (reference sequence). Trimming took off 2 bases at V and 2 bases at J, with 7 bases between the two ends. This CDR3 has 13 residues. The sample was also linked to a second study, of T cells of mothers and their children. That paper notes: TCR recombination output is shaped by thymic selection similarly in related and unrelated pairs. Overlap ran slightly, non-significantly higher for related than unrelated mother-child pairs.

The chain couples TRBV20-1 to TRBJ1-5, with D hard to call. The clonotype originates from a woman between 40 and 55 years old in good health. Sequenced: blood. The CDR3 loop is CSARFGGNQPQHF. CDR3 bases: TGCAGTGCTAGATTTGGGGGCAATCAGCCCCAGCATTTT.